This TCR beta chain stems from a study of siplizumab effects on memory and regulatory T cells. Trimming cost V 6 bases and J 7 bases; bases outside gene matches: 10. CDR1 MNHEY and CDR2 SMNVEV come from the germline V gene (reference sequence). The CDR3 extends over 14 amino acids. Only in-frame clones appear in the TCRdb table, and some are missing; sequencing was by immunoSEQ multiplex PCR. The repertoire includes about 87,000 clones, about 91% of them detected once, and over 1.5% sits in the top ten. Study-wide results and limits: Naive T cells appeared more varied than memory cells and looked like key alloresponse contributors.

On this clone itself: Its antigen is unknown.

The chain is built from TRBV27 and TRBJ2-3; 7 bases match TRBD2. The sequence came from a human donor in good health. The sample was Tregs sorted from blood. This chain's CDR3 is CASRIRGGVYTQYF. The CDR3 nucleotides are TGTGCCAGCAGAATACGCGGGGGTGTATATACGCAGTATTTT.